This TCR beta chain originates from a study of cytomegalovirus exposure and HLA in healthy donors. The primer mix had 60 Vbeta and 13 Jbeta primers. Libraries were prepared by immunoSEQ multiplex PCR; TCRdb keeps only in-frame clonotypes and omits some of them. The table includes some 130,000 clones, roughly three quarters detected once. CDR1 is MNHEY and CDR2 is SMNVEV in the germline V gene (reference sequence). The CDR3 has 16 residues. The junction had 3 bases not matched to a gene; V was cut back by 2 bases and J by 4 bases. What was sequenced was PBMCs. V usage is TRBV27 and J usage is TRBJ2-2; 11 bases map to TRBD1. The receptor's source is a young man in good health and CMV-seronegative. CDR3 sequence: CASSLAGTGGTGELFF. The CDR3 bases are TGTGCCAGCAGTTTAGCCGGGACAGGGGGCACCGGGGAGCTGTTTTTT.